One and the same sample provided the 23 T cell receptor beta chains below, sequenced in a study of T cells after yellow fever vaccination. TCRdb re-analysed the 5' RACE reads in MiXCR, keeping a single row per CDR3 protein. The table shows hundreds of thousands of distinct CDR3 sequences, with approximately 13% occurring only once. Here the sequenced sample was PBMCs, taken on the day of the yellow fever booster vaccination. These receptors were collected from a man aged 30 to 39 who received the YFV17D yellow fever vaccine.

The table lists this clonotype with many counts. The chain joins TRBV7-9 to TRBJ1-2, with a possible D match to TRBD1 (5 bases). This CDR3 is built from 12 residues. Trimming pared 5 bases from V and 5 bases from J, leaving 9 bases between. Germline V gene lookup returns CDR1 SEHNR and CDR2 FQNEAQ (reference sequence). The DNA for the CDR3 is TGTGCCAGCAGCCCCGGGACGTATGGCTACACCTTC. Protein: CASSPGTYGYTF.

This chain joins TRBV7-2 and TRBJ2-5; D is undetermined. The CDR3 has 13 amino acids. V was pared by 4 bases and J by 7 bases, with 13 bases between. Germline assignment: CDR1 SGHTA and CDR2 FQGNSA. In nucleotides, the CDR3 is TGTGCCAGCAGCTCTATACAGTTGTCGACCCAGTACTTC. Its translation: CASSSIQLSTQYF.

This clonotype was detected a few times. The V and J genes are TRBV30 and TRBJ2-1; TRBD2 aligns across 11 bases. V lost 1 base, J lost 8 bases, and 7 bases stayed unmatched. CDR3 length: 15 amino acids. Germline values: CDR1 GTSNPN, CDR2 SVGIG (reference sequence). The chain's CDR3 is CAWSGGSGRVDEQFF. CDR3 sequence (DNA): TGTGCCTGGAGTGGTGGTAGCGGGAGGGTCGATGAGCAGTTCTTC.

This clonotype was seen many times. The rearrangement links TRBV12-3 or TRBV12-4 to TRBJ2-7; no clear D gene. This CDR3 is built from 11 residues. V gave up 7 bases and J gave up 3 bases, with 7 bases separating them. Written as DNA, the CDR3 is TGTGCCAGCACCGGAAACTACGAGCAGTACTTC. Its translation: CASTGNYEQYF.

The chain is built from TRBV12-3 or TRBV12-4 and TRBJ1-2; D gene ambiguous. V lost 1 base and J 3 bases, leaving 3 bases between the germline ends. This CDR3 has 12 residues. The CDR3 DNA reads TGTGCCAGCAGTTTAGGACACTATGGCTACACCTTC. It encodes CASSLGHYGYTF.

This clonotype was counted only a few times. The V call is TRBV7-3, the J call TRBJ2-3; TRBD2 might be the D (5 bases). The length of the CDR3 is 17 residues. V was pared by 0 bases and J by 0 bases, with 13 bases between. Germline lookup yields CDR1 SGHTA and CDR2 FQGTGA. The CDR3 region is CASSLTFASRSTDTQYF. The DNA for the CDR3 is TGTGCCAGCAGCTTAACGTTTGCTAGCAGAAGCACAGATACGCAGTATTTT.

This clonotype was recorded a few times. The chain uses TRBV18 and TRBJ2-1; the match to TRBD1 covers 10 bases. This CDR3 has 14 amino acids. Trimming removed 3 bases from V and 7 bases from J; junction bases left unmatched: 3. In germline, CDR1 is KGHSH, CDR2 LQKENI. CDR3 in amino acids: CASSPTDRGNEQFF. The CDR3 DNA reads TGTGCCAGCTCACCGACGGACAGGGGGAATGAGCAGTTCTTC. Complete variable domain (other parts from reference TRBV18 and TRBJ2-1): NAGVMQNPRHLVRRRGQEARLRCSPMKGHSHVYWYRQLPEEGLKFMVYLQKENIIDESGMPKERFSAEFPKEGPSILRIQQVVRGDSAAYFCASSPTDRGNEQFFGPGTRLTVL.

For this clonotype: One junction end disagrees with the germline gene, perhaps due to a read error. CDR3 sequence: CSARDSRAATNEKPFF. CDR3 nucleotide sequence: TGCAGTGCTAGAGACTCTAGGGCGGCAACTAATGAAAAACCGTTTTTT. J is TRBJ1-4 and V is TRBV20-1; D is undetermined. The germline CDR1 and CDR2 sequences are DFQATT and SNEGSKA (reference sequence). The CDR3 length is 16 residues.

The CDR3 spells CTFCHRTSGSIVYNEQFF. The CDR3 DNA reads as TGTACCTTCTGTCATCGGACTAGCGGGAGTATCGTCTACAATGAGCAGTTCTTC. The chain uses TRBV2 and TRBJ2-1, with 13 bases identical to TRBD2. The CDR3 has 18 amino acids. The germline CDR1 and CDR2 sequences are SNHLY and FYNNEI. The whole variable domain, remainder taken from reference TRBV2 and TRBJ2-1, is EPEVTQTPSHQVTQMGQEVILRCVPISNHLYFYWYRQILGQKVEFLVSFYNNEISEKSEIFDDQFSVERPDGSNFTLKIRSTKLEDSAMYFCTFCHRTSGSIVYNEQFFGPGTRLTVL.

This clonotype was seen at least ten times. The J gene is TRBJ2-7, the V gene TRBV28; D possibly corresponds to TRBD1 (6 bases). The CDR3 is made up of 16 amino acids. CDR1 and CDR2 from the germline V gene are MDHEN and SYDVKM. Trimming removed 5 bases from V and 2 bases from J, with 19 bases in between. CDR3 sequence: CASSVPLTGLPYEQYF. The CDR3 nucleotides are TGTGCCAGCAGTGTCCCTCTCACAGGGCTTCCCTACGAGCAGTACTTC.

The chain links TRBV20-1 to TRBJ2-7; D remains ambiguous. Germline lookup yields CDR1 DFQATT and CDR2 SNEGSKA (reference sequence). The CDR3 sequence is 15 residues long. The V end was cut by 6 bases, the J end by 7 bases, with 25 bases between. CDR3 region: CSAIGRDSNPDEQYF. The CDR3 coding sequence is TGCAGTGCAATTGGACGAGATTCGAATCCCGATGAGCAGTACTTC.

This chain uses TRBV7-2 with TRBJ2-7; 8 bases map to TRBD1. Germline CDR1 reads SGHTA; CDR2 reads FQGNSA. J was trimmed by 3 bases and V by 5 bases; bases with no gene match: 6. This CDR3 has 14 residues. CDR3: CASSRQGTDYEQYF. DNA of the CDR3: TGTGCCAGCAGCCGACAGGGGACGGACTACGAGCAGTACTTC.

V usage is TRBV12-3 or TRBV12-4 and J usage is TRBJ1-4; D remains unclear. The CDR3 is 15 residues long. V was trimmed by 3 bases and J by 0 bases, leaving 8 bases between them. CDR3: CASSFPATTNEKLFF. The CDR3 nucleotides are TGTGCCAGCAGTTTCCCGGCTACAACTAATGAAAAACTGTTTTTT.

V usage is TRBV4-3 and J usage is TRBJ1-1; TRBD1 is a possible D gene (5 bases). This CDR3 spans 14 amino acids. V was pared by 4 bases and J by 1 base, with 10 bases between. Germline CDR1 and CDR2: LGHNA and YSLEER. The CDR3 here is CASSRGPSNTEAFF. The CDR3 DNA follows: TGCGCCAGCAGCCGGGGACCGTCGAACACTGAAGCTTTCTTT.

Only a few counts were recorded for this clonotype. This chain links TRBV21-1 with TRBJ2-1; the D segment call TRBD1 is taken from the table without a DNA check. TRBV21-1 represents a pseudogene. The CDR3 extends over 14 amino acids. CDR3 nucleotide sequence: TGTGCCAGCGGGACCCCTAACTCCTACAATGAGCAGTTCTTC. Translation gives CASGTPNSYNEQFF.

The chain has TRBV30 and TRBJ1-4; D possibly corresponds to TRBD1 (5 bases). The V end lost 2 bases, the J end lost 2 bases, and 15 bases lay between the germline ends. CDR1 and CDR2 (germline): GTSNPN, SVGIG (reference sequence). The CDR3 extends over 16 amino acids. This CDR3 is CAWSRGSPRTNEKLFF. In nucleotides, the CDR3 is TGTGCCTGGAGTAGGGGATCTCCAAGGACTAATGAAAAACTGTTTTTT.

DNA for the CDR3: TGTGCCAGCAGCCTACTAGCGGGGTACCAAGAGACCCAGTACTTC. This gives the protein CASSLLAGYQETQYF. The chain uses TRBV6-1 and TRBJ2-5; 10 bases match TRBD2. V was clipped by 6 bases and J by 0 bases; unmatched bases: 4. The CDR3 contains 15 residues. Germline V gene lookup returns CDR1 MNHNS and CDR2 SASEGT.

The chain recombines TRBV11-2 with TRBJ2-7; 9 bases match TRBD1. This CDR3 spans 14 amino acids. V gave up 4 bases and J gave up 3 bases; unmatched junction bases: 4. The germline CDR1 and CDR2 sequences are SGHAT and FQNNGV. The CDR3 bases are TGTGCCAGCAGCTCTATGACAGGGGGCTACGAGCAGTACTTC. This gives the protein CASSSMTGGYEQYF.

This clonotype was observed a few times. This sequence joins TRBV5-1 and TRBJ2-7; D may be TRBD2 (6 bases). Trimming cost V 4 bases and J 5 bases, with 10 bases left between them. Looked up from germline, CDR1 is SGHRS and CDR2 is YFSETQ. This CDR3 contains 12 residues. CDR3 nucleotides: TGCGCCAGCAGCCTGTGGGAGGACGAGCAGTACTTC. Protein product: CASSLWEDEQYF.

The V call is TRBV15, the J call TRBJ2-2; D is unresolved. The germline V gene has CDR1 LNHNV and CDR2 YYDKDF (reference sequence). The V gene lost 0 bases and the J gene lost 6 bases, with 8 bases spanning the gap. This CDR3 contains 14 residues. CDR3 sequence reads: CATSRDQFSGELFF. The CDR3 nucleotides are TGTGCCACCAGCAGAGACCAGTTTTCCGGGGAGCTGTTTTTT.

The chain is built from TRBV6-2 or TRBV6-3 and TRBJ2-3, with no clear D. V was trimmed by 6 bases and J by 1 base, leaving 11 bases between them. Germline lookup yields CDR1 MNHEY and CDR2 SVGEGT. This CDR3 has 14 residues. The chain's CDR3 is CASSTIFRTDTQYF. The CDR3 DNA is TGTGCCAGCAGCACCATTTTCCGCACAGATACGCAGTATTTT.

This clonotype was detected only a few times. The CDR3, as DNA: TGCAGTGCCACGGACCCGAACACTGAAGCTTTCTTT. It specifies CSATDPNTEAFF. The chain joins TRBV20-1 to TRBJ1-1; D uncertain. The germline V gene encodes CDR1 DFQATT and CDR2 SNEGSKA (reference sequence). V was shortened by 6 bases and J by 1 base, with 9 bases between the two germline ends. The length of the CDR3 is 12 residues.

In its sample, this clonotype was seen a few times. J is TRBJ2-7 and V is TRBV10-3, with 11 bases fitting TRBD1. The CDR3 has 14 amino acids. The ends lost 7 bases at V and 3 bases at J; junction bases unmatched: 5. Germline V gives CDR1 ENHRY, CDR2 SYGVKD. The CDR3 nucleotides read TGTGCCATCAAGGGACAGGGGGGGGACTACGAGCAGTACTTC. Amino acids: CAIKGQGGDYEQYF.